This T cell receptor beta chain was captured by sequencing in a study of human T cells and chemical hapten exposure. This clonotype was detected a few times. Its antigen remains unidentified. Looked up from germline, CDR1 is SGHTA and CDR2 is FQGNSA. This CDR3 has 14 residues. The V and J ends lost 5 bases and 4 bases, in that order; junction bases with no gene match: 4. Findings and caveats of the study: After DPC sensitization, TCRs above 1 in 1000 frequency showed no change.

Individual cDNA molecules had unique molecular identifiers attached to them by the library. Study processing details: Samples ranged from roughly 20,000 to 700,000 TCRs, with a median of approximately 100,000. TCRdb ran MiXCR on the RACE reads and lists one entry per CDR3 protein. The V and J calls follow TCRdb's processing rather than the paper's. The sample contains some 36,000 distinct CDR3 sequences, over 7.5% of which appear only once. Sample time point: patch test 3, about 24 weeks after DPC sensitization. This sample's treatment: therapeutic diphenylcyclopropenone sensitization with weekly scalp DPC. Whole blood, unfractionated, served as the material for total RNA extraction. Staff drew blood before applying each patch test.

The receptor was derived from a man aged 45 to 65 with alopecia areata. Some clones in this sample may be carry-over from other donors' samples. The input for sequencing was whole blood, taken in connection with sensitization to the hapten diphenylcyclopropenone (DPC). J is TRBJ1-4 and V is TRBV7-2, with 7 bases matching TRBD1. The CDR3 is CASSGDRINEKLFF. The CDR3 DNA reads TGTGCCAGCAGCGGGGACAGAATTAATGAAAAACTGTTTTTT.